This TCR beta chain emerged from a study of shared clonotypes between healthy human individuals. Comment on this clone: Its matching antigen is unknown.

The genomic DNA of each subset was split evenly across several immunoSEQ plates. The input for sorted-subset replicate PCRs was around 0.2 ug DNA, 25,000 to 35,000 T cell genomes. Assay used: immunoSEQ multiplex PCR; TCRdb lists only in-frame clones, some missing. The table shows 1,500,000 or so clones, with approximately 97% occurring only once. A split of CD4+ cells into CD45RA+ naive and CD45RA-negative memory subsets was performed. CDR1 MNHNS and CDR2 SASEGT come from the germline V gene. The germline V and J ends were trimmed by 3 bases and 3 bases, with 26 bases remaining between them. The CDR3 sequence is 19 residues long. Study-wide points: Compared with memory subsets, naive subsets generally had larger estimated richness.

Sample: naive CD4+ T cells sorted from blood. Subset noted: CD45RA+ positively selected. The sequence derives from a man aged 25-45 years in good health. This chain links TRBV6-1 with TRBJ2-5; tentative D call: TRBD1 (6 bases). CDR3 DNA sequence: TGTGCCAGCAGTGAGATCAGGGGAAGTATACGACGATCCAAAGAGACCCAGTACTTC. Residues: CASSEIRGSIRRSKETQYF.